A single sample is the source of the 28 T cell receptor beta chains below, sequenced in a study of beta chain features in type 1 diabetes. The investigators reverse transcribed all of the isolated RNA, so they sequenced expressed TCRB transcripts. Sequencing was performed with immunoSEQ multiplex PCR; in TCRdb, only in-frame clones are kept and a portion is missing. The sample includes hundreds of thousands of clones, around 7.6% of them seen just once. The specimen sequenced was central memory CD4+ T cells from blood. These receptors were obtained from a woman between 18 and 29 years old in good health.

This clone occurred a few times. This sample also contains other DNA sequences that code for the same CDR3. CDR3 DNA sequence: TGTGCCAGCAGTGGTACGGCCTACGAGCAGTACTTC. Its protein is CASSGTAYEQYF. The rearrangement joins TRBV6-6 to TRBJ2-7, with D hard to call. V was trimmed by 5 bases and J by 2 bases, leaving 7 bases between them. CDR3 length equals 12 residues. Germline V CDR1 and CDR2: MNHNY, SVGAGI (reference sequence).

V gene TRBV2 combines with J gene TRBJ2-7, with 11 nucleotides matching TRBD2. Germline CDR1 and CDR2: SNHLY and FYNNEI. The CDR3 spans 15 residues. J lost 3 bases, V lost 3 bases, and 4 bases had no gene match. CDR3 residues: CASSEVLAGGYEQYF. The CDR3 nucleotides read TGTGCCAGCAGTGAGGTCCTAGCGGGAGGCTACGAGCAGTACTTC.

This clone was recorded a few times. The chain joins TRBV18 to TRBJ2-5; tentatively, D is TRBD2 (6 bases). V was cut by 5 bases and J by 2 bases, with 9 bases left in between. The CDR3 extends over 13 amino acids. Germline lookup yields CDR1 KGHSH and CDR2 LQKENI. The CDR3 DNA is TGTGCCAGCTCATACGGGAGACAAGAGACCCAGTACTTC. Protein sequence: CASSYGRQETQYF.

The gene calls are TRBV9 and TRBJ2-1, with 10 bases identical to TRBD1. The CDR3 sequence is 16 residues long. Germline-derived CDR1 and CDR2 are SGDLS and YYNGEE. The V segment lost 0 bases and the J segment 2 bases; nucleotides outside the gene matches: 2. The CDR3 DNA follows: TGTGCCAGCAGCGTAGTCGGACAGGGGGCCTACAATGAGCAGTTCTTC. It is translated as CASSVVGQGAYNEQFF.

V gene TRBV7-2 combines with J gene TRBJ2-5, with 11 bases lining up with TRBD2. With V trimmed by 5 bases and J by 5 bases, 16 bases remained unmatched. This CDR3 has 18 residues. The V gene's germline CDR1 is SGHTA and CDR2 FQGNSA. The CDR3 nucleotides are TGTGCCAGCAGCCGCATACTAGCGGGAGACGCCCCGTCGGAGACCCAGTACTTC. Protein: CASSRILAGDAPSETQYF.

This clone was recorded a few times. This chain links TRBV28 with TRBJ1-6; tentative D call: TRBD1 (5 bases). Germline-derived CDR1 and CDR2 are MDHEN and SYDVKM. Trimming left V 3 bases short and J 16 bases short, with 22 bases between. This CDR3 region has 15 residues. This CDR3 is CASSFPGTVQPPLHF. The CDR3 coding sequence is TGTGCCAGCAGTTTTCCCGGGACGGTCCAGCCCCCACTCCACTTT.

There are a few counts of this clone. This chain uses TRBV5-1 with TRBJ2-5; no firm D call. CDR3 length equals 14 residues. The germline gives CDR1 SGHRS, CDR2 YFSETQ. V dropped 5 bases and J dropped 3 bases, with 14 bases sitting between them. The CDR3 reads CASRSVGSEETQYF. The CDR3 DNA is TGCGCCAGCAGGTCAGTGGGCAGCGAAGAGACCCAGTACTTC.

This clone was counted a few times. The chain is built from TRBV7-3 and TRBJ2-2; D ambiguous. This CDR3 comprises 14 residues. Deletions cut 1 base from V and 6 bases from J, with 9 bases between. From germline, CDR1 is SGHTA and CDR2 FQGTGA. The CDR3 region has the DNA TGTGCCAGCAGCTTAATCGCCCAACCCGGGGAGCTGTTTTTT. Amino acids: CASSLIAQPGELFF. Looking up the rest from reference TRBV7-3 and TRBJ2-2 gives the full variable domain: GAGVSQTPSNKVTEKGKYVELRCDPISGHTALYWYRQSLGQGPEFLIYFQGTGAADDSGLPNDRFFAVRPEGSVSTLKIQRTERGDSAVYLCASSLIAQPGELFFGEGSRLTVL.

The chain links TRBV5-4 to TRBJ1-2; the D is unclear. V was shortened by 0 bases and J by 7 bases, with 13 bases between the two germline ends. This CDR3 has 14 amino acids. Germline V gene sequence: CDR1 SGHNT, CDR2 YYREEE (reference sequence). The CDR3 DNA follows: TGTGCCAGCAGCTTGGTGGCCGGGGTTCGTGGCTACACCTTC. This gives the protein CASSLVAGVRGYTF.

The CDR3 sequence is CASSQRVDEQYF. In nucleotides, the CDR3 is TGTGCCAGCAGTCAAAGGGTGGACGAGCAGTACTTC. The J gene is TRBJ2-7, the V gene TRBV6-5; D ambiguous. The germline V and J ends were trimmed by 5 bases and 5 bases, with 10 bases remaining between them. The germline V gene encodes CDR1 MNHEY and CDR2 SVGAGI. This CDR3 contains 12 residues.

A few counts support this clone. This chain links TRBV28 with TRBJ1-5; D is perhaps TRBD1 (5 bases). The V gene's germline CDR1 is MDHEN and CDR2 SYDVKM. The CDR3 length is 18 residues. Trimming cost V 4 bases and J 7 bases, with 26 bases left between them. CDR3 DNA: TGTGCCAGCAGTTCCAATCCCGGCAGGGTGGCCGCTTCGCAGCCCCAGCATTTT. Its protein product is CASSSNPGRVAASQPQHF.

The sample holds a few counts of this clone. Different DNA sequences within this sample yield the same CDR3. V and J are TRBV9 and TRBJ2-1; D not resolved. V dropped 4 bases and J dropped 4 bases, with 3 bases sitting between them. CDR3 length: 11 amino acids. CDR1 SGDLS and CDR2 YYNGEE come from the germline V gene. This chain's CDR3 is CASSLYNEQFF. CDR3 coding DNA: TGTGCCAGCAGCCTGTACAATGAGCAGTTCTTC.

This clone has more than one count but fewer than ten. The J gene is TRBJ2-7, the V gene TRBV29-1; D is undetermined. Germline CDR1 is SQVTM and CDR2 is ANQGSEA. The V and J ends lost 6 bases and 6 bases respectively, with 18 bases between them. CDR3 length: 13 residues. The CDR3 is CSVPGLGRSEQYF. In DNA, the CDR3 is TGCAGCGTCCCGGGCCTCGGTCGCAGCGAGCAGTACTTC.

This clone was seen many times. The chain joins TRBV7-2 to TRBJ2-3, with D possibly matching TRBD2 (6 bases). CDR1 and CDR2 (germline): SGHTA, FQGNSA. Between the trimmed V and J ends, which lost 0 bases and 4 bases, there was a span of 11 bases. The CDR3 runs to 15 residues. CDR3: CASSLASSVADTQYF. The CDR3 nucleotides are TGTGCCAGCAGCTTAGCGTCTAGCGTGGCAGATACGCAGTATTTT.

V usage is TRBV27 and J usage is TRBJ2-5, with 9 bases that match TRBD1. The CDR3 length is 13 residues. The V and J ends lost 6 bases and 4 bases, in that order; junction bases with no gene match: 3. Germline V CDR1 and CDR2: MNHEY, SMNVEV (reference sequence). This chain's CDR3 is CASRQGAGETQYF. The CDR3 DNA reads TGTGCCAGCAGACAGGGGGCGGGAGAGACCCAGTACTTC.

J is TRBJ1-3 and V is TRBV9; D not resolved. The V end was cut by 0 bases, the J end by 4 bases, with 17 bases between. CDR3 length: 17 residues. Germline loops: CDR1 SGDLS, CDR2 YYNGEE. The CDR3 here is CASSVEVELRPGNTIYF. The CDR3 DNA reads TGTGCCAGCAGCGTAGAGGTGGAGTTAAGGCCCGGAAACACCATATATTTT.

In this sample, this clone turned up a few times. The rearrangement joins TRBV4-2 to TRBJ1-4; perhaps TRBD1 as D (5 bases). The germline V gene has CDR1 LGHNA and CDR2 YNFKEQ. Trimming took off 0 bases at V and 6 bases at J, with 11 bases between the two ends. This CDR3 is 15 amino acids long. The CDR3 DNA is TGTGCCAGCAGCCAAGATCCGGGGGTGGATGAAAAACTGTTTTTT. Translation: CASSQDPGVDEKLFF.

This clone was detected a few times. The genes are TRBV7-2 and TRBJ1-2; 7 bases agree with TRBD1. Per the germline V gene, CDR1 is SGHTA and CDR2 is FQGNSA. V shed 5 bases and J 4 bases; nucleotides not matched to a gene: 7. The CDR3 has 14 residues. The chain's CDR3 is CASSGFTGAYGYTF. The DNA for the CDR3 is TGTGCCAGCAGCGGATTTACAGGGGCCTATGGCTACACCTTC.

This clone occurred a few times. V and J are TRBV19 and TRBJ2-1, with 9 bases fitting TRBD1. Germline CDR1 is LNHDA and CDR2 is SQIVND (reference sequence). This CDR3 has 14 residues. After removal of 6 bases from V and 7 bases from J, the junction contained 7 bases not matched to a gene. As DNA, the CDR3 is TGTGCCAGTAGCCCCGGGACAGGGCCGAATGAGCAGTTCTTC. This encodes CASSPGTGPNEQFF.

The sample holds many counts of this clone. This chain links TRBV4-2 with TRBJ2-1; possible D gene TRBD2, 5 bases. Germline CDR1 and CDR2: LGHNA and YNFKEQ. The CDR3 has 13 residues. The V and J ends lost 5 bases and 8 bases respectively, with 13 bases between them. The CDR3 loop reads CASSYGLGDEQFF. The CDR3 nucleotides read TGTGCCAGCAGCTACGGACTCGGGGATGAGCAGTTCTTC.

The chain uses TRBV5-4 and TRBJ2-3, with a tentative D call TRBD1 (6 bases). CDR3 size: 16 residues. V lost 2 bases to trimming and J lost 5 bases, with 18 bases between them. The germline V gene encodes CDR1 SGHNT and CDR2 YYREEE (reference sequence). The CDR3 DNA reads as TGTGCCAGCAGCTTCGCCGGGACACGTTCGAGAGATACGCAGTATTTT. This encodes CASSFAGTRSRDTQYF.

This chain connects TRBV2 to TRBJ1-4, with D uncertain. Germline V CDR1 and CDR2: SNHLY, FYNNEI. The CDR3 contains 15 residues. Trimming pared 3 bases from V and 3 bases from J, leaving 11 bases between. This chain's CDR3 is CASSDRVRANEKLFF. The CDR3 nucleotides are TGTGCCAGCAGTGACCGAGTACGGGCTAATGAAAAACTGTTTTTT. Complete variable domain (other parts from reference TRBV2 and TRBJ1-4): EPEVTQTPSHQVTQMGQEVILRCVPISNHLYFYWYRQILGQKVEFLVSFYNNEISEKSEIFDDQFSVERPDGSNFTLKIRSTKLEDSAMYFCASSDRVRANEKLFFGSGTQLSVL.

To note about this clone: The same CDR3 can be traced to other DNA sequences in this sample. V usage is TRBV5-1 and J usage is TRBJ2-7; 7 nucleotides agree with TRBD1. From germline, CDR1 is SGHRS and CDR2 YFSETQ. The CDR3 is 14 residues long. V dropped 0 bases and J dropped 2; count of bases not matched to a gene: 2. Here the CDR3 reads CASSLGQGAYEQYF. DNA of the CDR3: TGCGCCAGCAGCTTGGGACAGGGAGCCTACGAGCAGTACTTC.

V is TRBV5-4 and J is TRBJ1-2, with TRBD1 matching over 12 bases. The germline V gene has CDR1 SGHNT and CDR2 YYREEE (reference sequence). V trimming: 4 bases; J trimming: 6 bases; junction bases outside the gene matches: 10. The CDR3 covers 16 residues. CDR3 amino acids: CASSDLPGQGANGYTF. The CDR3 coding sequence is TGTGCCAGCAGCGACCTACCGGGACAGGGGGCTAATGGCTACACCTTC.

This chain connects TRBV7-2 to TRBJ1-2; D remains unclear. V was trimmed by 1 base and J by 4 bases, leaving 13 bases between them. The CDR3 extends over 15 amino acids. Per germline, CDR1 SGHTA and CDR2 FQGNSA. CDR3 in DNA: TGTGCCAGCAGCTTAGGGGGAACGGACGGCTATGGCTACACCTTC. This gives the protein CASSLGGTDGYGYTF.

This clone showed up just a few times. The chain recombines TRBV6-5 with TRBJ2-7; D call uncertain. The CDR3 consists of 14 residues. V lost 4 bases to trimming and J lost 2 bases, with 12 bases between them. Germline CDR1 and CDR2: MNHEY and SVGAGI. CDR3 protein: CASSSLPTAYEQYF. DNA for the CDR3: TGTGCCAGCAGTTCCCTCCCCACGGCCTACGAGCAGTACTTC.

In its sample, this clone was seen many times. The chain uses TRBV7-3 and TRBJ1-1; 7 bases are a match to TRBD1. Trimming removed 4 bases from V and 5 bases from J; junction bases left unmatched: 4. Germline V gene data show CDR1 as SGHTA and CDR2 as FQGTGA. The CDR3 has 13 amino acids. The DNA of the CDR3 is TGTGCCAGCAGCTCCGACAGGGATACTGAAGCTTTCTTT. Translation gives CASSSDRDTEAFF.

This clone has ten or more counts. The chain couples TRBV5-8 to TRBJ2-1, with 8 bases matching TRBD1. V was pared by 0 bases and J by 9 bases, with 2 bases of the junction left unmatched. CDR1 SGHTS and CDR2 YDEGEE come from the germline V gene. The CDR3 sequence is 13 residues long. The CDR3 region has the DNA TGTGCCAGCAGCTTGGGGACAGGGTCTGAGCAGTTCTTC. Its translation: CASSLGTGSEQFF.